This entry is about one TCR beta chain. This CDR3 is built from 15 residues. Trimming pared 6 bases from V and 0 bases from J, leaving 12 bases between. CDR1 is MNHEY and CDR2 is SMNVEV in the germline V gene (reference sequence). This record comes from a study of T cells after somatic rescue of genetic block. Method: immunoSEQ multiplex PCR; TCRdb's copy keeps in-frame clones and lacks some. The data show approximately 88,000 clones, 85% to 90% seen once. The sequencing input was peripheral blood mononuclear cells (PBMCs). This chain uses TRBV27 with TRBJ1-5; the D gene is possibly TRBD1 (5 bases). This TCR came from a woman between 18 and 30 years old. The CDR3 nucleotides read TGTGCCAGCAGGGGGCTAGGATATAGCAATCAGCCCCAGCATTTT. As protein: CASRGLGYSNQPQHF.